Following are 28 T cell receptor beta chains from one sample sequenced in a study of cytomegalovirus exposure and HLA in healthy donors. The PCR ran on 60 Vbeta and 13 Jbeta primers. The method was immunoSEQ multiplex PCR; TCRdb's version includes in-frame clones alone and lacks a portion of them. The sample data list some 130,000 clones. Sample: PBMCs. The source is a woman in her 40s in good health and CMV-seropositive.

The chain links TRBV11-2 to TRBJ2-1; TRBD2 matches at 10 bases. This CDR3 is built from 15 residues. Per the germline V gene, CDR1 is SGHAT and CDR2 is FQNNGV. J lost 9 bases, V lost 5 bases, and 10 bases had no gene match. CDR3 sequence: CASSLSWTSGSEQFF. The CDR3 nucleotides read TGTGCCAGCAGCCTTTCTTGGACTAGCGGTAGTGAGCAGTTCTTC.

V is TRBV2 and J is TRBJ2-1, with a tentative D call TRBD2 (5 bases). The length of the CDR3 is 13 residues. The germline V and J ends were trimmed by 7 bases and 4 bases, with 11 bases remaining between them. The germline gives CDR1 SNHLY, CDR2 FYNNEI. The DNA of the CDR3 is TGTGCCAGCACAGGTGGGAGTTACAATGAGCAGTTCTTC. As protein: CASTGGSYNEQFF.

V gene TRBV11-2 combines with J gene TRBJ2-1; TRBD2 is a possible D gene (5 bases). CDR1 and CDR2 from the germline V gene are SGHAT and FQNNGV. V shed 3 bases and J shed 7 bases, with 10 bases lying between them. This CDR3 has 13 amino acids. CDR3 sequence: CASSLSSMNEQFF. In DNA form, the CDR3 reads TGTGCCAGCAGCTTGTCTAGCATGAATGAGCAGTTCTTC.

The genes are TRBV28 and TRBJ2-5, with TRBD2 matching 9 bases. Looked up from germline, CDR1 is MDHEN and CDR2 is SYDVKM. V gave up 3 bases and J gave up 7 bases; unmatched junction bases: 12. The CDR3 loop spans 16 amino acids. The CDR3 sequence: CASSFLILTSGGTQYF. The CDR3 DNA follows: TGTGCCAGCAGTTTCCTGATCCTGACTAGCGGTGGGACCCAGTACTTC. The variable domain in full, with the rest retrieved from reference TRBV28 and TRBJ2-5, is DVKVTQSSRYLVKRTGEKVFLECVQDMDHENMFWYRQDPGLGLRLIYFSYDVKMKEKGDIPEGYSVSREKKERFSLILESASTNQTSMYLCASSFLILTSGGTQYFGPGTRLLVL.

The chain joins TRBV2 to TRBJ1-3; maybe TRBD1 (5 bases). The CDR3 has 15 amino acids. V was cut by 6 bases and J by 2 bases, with 14 bases left in between. CDR1 is SNHLY and CDR2 is FYNNEI in the germline V gene. The CDR3 DNA reads TGTGCCAGCAGAAGGGACTCCCGACCTGGAAACACCATATATTTT. This codes for CASRRDSRPGNTIYF.

The rearrangement uses TRBV5-4 and TRBJ2-2, with TRBD2 as a possible D gene (6 bases). Per the germline V gene, CDR1 is SGHNT and CDR2 is YYREEE (reference sequence). The CDR3 covers 15 residues. Trimming pared 0 bases from V and 2 bases from J, leaving 8 bases between. The CDR3 is CASSLDTSNTGELFF. The CDR3 nucleotides read TGTGCCAGCAGCTTGGATACTAGCAACACCGGGGAGCTGTTTTTT.

This sequence joins TRBV29-1 and TRBJ2-2, with 9 positions matching TRBD2. Germline CDR1 SQVTM, CDR2 ANQGSEA. Trimming took 7 bases from V and 3 from J; bases not matched to a gene: 15. This CDR3 is built from 17 residues. The CDR3 bases are TGCAGCGCTGCCGGGCGGGAGGGCGTGTTCGACACCGGGGAGCTGTTTTTT. Translating gives CSAAGREGVFDTGELFF.

The rearrangement joins TRBV5-6 to TRBJ2-1; 10 bases align to TRBD1. V shed 4 bases, J shed 7 bases, and the junction held 8 bases outside the gene matches. Germline V lookup: CDR1 SGHDT, CDR2 YYEEEE. There are 15 residues in the CDR3. CDR3 region: CASSVGTGAPNEQFF. Here the CDR3 DNA reads TGTGCCAGCAGCGTGGGGACAGGGGCGCCTAATGAGCAGTTCTTC.

This chain uses TRBV6-6 with TRBJ1-2, with TRBD1 as a possible D gene (6 bases). With 10 bases removed from V and 3 bases from J, the gap between germline ends came to 12 bases. CDR1 and CDR2 from the germline V gene are MNHNY and SVGAGI (reference sequence). The CDR3 length is 12 residues. The CDR3 DNA sequence: TGTGCCACTTACAGGGCGGACTATGGCTACACCTTC. Protein: CATYRADYGYTF.

CDR3 sequence reads: CAWSAGQGGPYEQYF. CDR3 bases: TGTGCCTGGAGTGCGGGACAGGGTGGGCCCTACGAGCAGTACTTC. V gene TRBV30 combines with J gene TRBJ2-7; 9 bases map to TRBD1. The germline V gene has CDR1 GTSNPN and CDR2 SVGIG (reference sequence). Trimming at V came to 1 base and at J to 2 bases, leaving 6 bases not matched to a gene. The CDR3 runs to 15 residues.

J is TRBJ1-1 and V is TRBV28; 7 bases are shared with TRBD1. CDR1 is MDHEN and CDR2 is SYDVKM in the germline V gene. CDR3 length: 13 amino acids. V shed 8 bases, J shed 1 base, and the junction held 4 bases outside the gene matches. The CDR3 protein is CASRRGRNTEAFF. Here the CDR3 DNA reads TGTGCCAGCCGCAGGGGGAGGAACACTGAAGCTTTCTTT.

V is TRBV7-2 and J is TRBJ2-7, with 14 positions matching TRBD2. Germline loops: CDR1 SGHTA, CDR2 FQGNSA. The CDR3 contains 16 residues. Trimming cost V 3 bases and J 2 bases; bases outside gene matches: 3. CDR3 in DNA: TGTGCCAGCAGCTTCGGACTAGCGGGAGGTCCCTACGAGCAGTACTTC. This encodes CASSFGLAGGPYEQYF.

V usage is TRBV19 and J usage is TRBJ1-1; TRBD1 matches at 9 bases. V was pared by 5 bases and J by 1 base, with 8 bases of the junction left unmatched. The CDR3 is made up of 16 amino acids. The germline V gene has CDR1 LNHDA and CDR2 SQIVND (reference sequence). The CDR3 loop is CASSGRQGGPNTEAFF. The CDR3 DNA reads TGTGCCAGTAGTGGAAGACAGGGGGGGCCGAACACTGAAGCTTTCTTT.

The chain joins TRBV29-1 to TRBJ1-1, with TRBD1 identical over 10 bases. V gave up 6 bases and J gave up 4 bases; unmatched junction bases: 8. The CDR3 covers 14 residues. Germline CDR1 and CDR2: SQVTM and ANQGSEA. The CDR3 region is CSVAGGQGVTEAFF. The CDR3, as DNA: TGCAGCGTCGCCGGAGGACAGGGGGTCACTGAAGCTTTCTTT.

The chain carries TRBV25-1 and TRBJ1-5, with TRBD1 as a possible D gene (6 bases). Per germline, CDR1 MGHDK and CDR2 SYGVNS. This CDR3 contains 13 residues. The V gene lost 8 bases and the J gene lost 8 bases, with 16 bases spanning the gap. As DNA, the CDR3 is TGTGCCAGCCGTGGGGGCCCGGATGAGCCCCAGCATTTT. Residues: CASRGGPDEPQHF.

This chain uses TRBV4-1 with TRBJ1-2; 8 bases align to TRBD1. CDR3 length: 15 amino acids. Germline assignment: CDR1 MGHRA and CDR2 YSYEKL. Trimming cost V 4 bases and J 4 bases; bases outside gene matches: 8. CDR3 loop: CASSPVTGARYGYTF. The DNA for the CDR3 is TGCGCCAGCAGCCCCGTGACAGGGGCCCGCTATGGCTACACCTTC.

The gene calls are TRBV7-9 and TRBJ2-5, with 8 bases lining up with TRBD2. The CDR3 has 15 residues. With V trimmed by 5 bases and J by 5 bases, 10 bases remained unmatched. Germline CDR1 is SEHNR and CDR2 is FQNEAQ (reference sequence). CDR3 bases: TGTGCCAGCAGCCTTTGGACTAGCTACGGGGAGACCCAGTACTTC. Its translation: CASSLWTSYGETQYF. Full variable domain (outside the CDR3, taken from reference TRBV7-9 and TRBJ2-5): DTGVSQNPRHKITKRGQNVTFRCDPISEHNRLYWYRQTLGQGPEFLTYFQNEAQLEKSRLLSDRFSAERPKGSFSTLEIQRTEQGDSAMYLCASSLWTSYGETQYFGPGTRLLVL.

Of note for this clone: The sample holds other DNA sequences that translate to the same CDR3. The rearrangement links TRBV7-9 to TRBJ2-3; D possibly corresponds to TRBD2 (5 bases). V shed 6 bases and J shed 2 bases, with 12 bases lying between them. Germline CDR1 reads SEHNR; CDR2 reads FQNEAQ (reference sequence). The CDR3 contains 14 residues. The CDR3 coding sequence is TGTGCCAGCAGTCCCAGCGGAAACACAGATACGCAGTATTTT. Protein product: CASSPSGNTDTQYF.

The V call is TRBV6-1, the J call TRBJ2-1, with 7 bases identical to TRBD1. The CDR3 totals 15 residues. V was clipped by 0 bases and J by 5 bases; unmatched bases: 4. Germline-derived CDR1 and CDR2 are MNHNS and SASEGT. The CDR3, as DNA: TGTGCCAGCAGTGAAGCGATCGGACAGGACAATGAGCAGTTCTTC. It yields the protein CASSEAIGQDNEQFF.

The CDR3 loop is CASSYSLFPRGEQYF. CDR3 DNA sequence: TGTGCCAGCAGTTACTCTCTTTTCCCCAGGGGCGAGCAGTACTTC. This chain links TRBV6-6 with TRBJ2-5; tentatively, D is TRBD1 (6 bases). Gene TRBJ2-7 matches the end of the DNA better, so the J call may be wrong. The CDR3 is 15 amino acids. The V gene's germline CDR1 is MNHNY and CDR2 SVGAGI (reference sequence).

The rearrangement uses TRBV6-4 and TRBJ1-2; D unresolved. The CDR3 has 13 amino acids. Between the trimmed V and J ends, which lost 3 bases and 1 base, there was a span of 6 bases. Germline lookup yields CDR1 MRHNA and CDR2 SNTAGT. DNA for the CDR3: TGTGCCAGCAGTGAAGGAGTTAACTATGGCTACACCTTC. Residues: CASSEGVNYGYTF.

The V and J genes are TRBV7-3 and TRBJ2-1, with 9 bases fitting TRBD2. Losses at the gene ends were 2 bases for V and 3 bases for J; bases not matched to a gene: 5. CDR1 and CDR2 (germline): SGHTA, FQGTGA. The CDR3 consists of 16 residues. The CDR3 loop reads CASSLAGGPNYNEQFF. CDR3 coding DNA: TGTGCCAGCAGCTTAGCGGGAGGGCCTAACTACAATGAGCAGTTCTTC. Complete variable domain (other parts from reference TRBV7-3 and TRBJ2-1): GAGVSQTPSNKVTEKGKYVELRCDPISGHTALYWYRQSLGQGPEFLIYFQGTGAADDSGLPNDRFFAVRPEGSVSTLKIQRTERGDSAVYLCASSLAGGPNYNEQFFGPGTRLTVL.

The V call is TRBV29-1, the J call TRBJ2-1, with 9 bases lining up with TRBD1. CDR1 is SQVTM and CDR2 is ANQGSEA in the germline V gene. The V and J ends lost 6 bases and 8 bases, in that order; junction bases with no gene match: 14. CDR3 length: 15 residues. The CDR3 nucleotides are TGCAGCGTCAGTGGAGGGGACAGGGTTTTACATGAGCAGTTCTTC. Translated: CSVSGGDRVLHEQFF.

CDR3 loop: CASSVVAVSGGELFF. In DNA form, the CDR3 reads TGTGCCAGCAGCGTAGTCGCAGTTAGCGGCGGGGAGCTGTTTTTT. V and J are TRBV9 and TRBJ2-2, with D possibly TRBD2 on 6 matching bases. The CDR3 is made up of 15 amino acids. V dropped 0 bases and J dropped 7 bases, with 13 bases sitting between them. CDR1 is SGDLS, CDR2 YYNGEE, per germline.

V and J are TRBV4-2 and TRBJ2-1; the match to TRBD2 covers 7 bases. The CDR3 consists of 20 residues. The V gene's germline CDR1 is LGHNA and CDR2 YNFKEQ. J was trimmed by 4 bases and V by 0 bases; bases with no gene match: 18. The CDR3 spells CASSQDGQAGIAEIYNEQFF. CDR3 in DNA: TGTGCCAGCAGCCAAGATGGGCAAGCGGGGATCGCAGAGATTTACAATGAGCAGTTCTTC.

V and J are TRBV7-9 and TRBJ2-7, with 9 bases that match TRBD1. CDR1 and CDR2 (germline): SEHNR, FQNEAQ (reference sequence). The CDR3 extends over 15 amino acids. The J segment lost 6 bases and the V segment lost 5 bases, leaving 11 bases of the junction unmatched. Written as DNA, the CDR3 is TGTGCCAGCAGCCTCGCCGGGACAGGGATGAGCGAGCAGTACTTC. It specifies CASSLAGTGMSEQYF.

V usage is TRBV7-6 and J usage is TRBJ2-7; 7 bases map to TRBD2. Germline assignment: CDR1 SGHVS and CDR2 FNYEAQ. V was pared by 7 bases and J by 1 base, with 13 bases of the junction left unmatched. The CDR3 contains 16 residues. CDR3 residues: CASTQGAGEGSYEQYF. As DNA, the CDR3 is TGTGCCAGCACCCAAGGCGCGGGAGAGGGGTCCTACGAGCAGTACTTC.

The chain has TRBV7-8 and TRBJ1-2; 7 bases map to TRBD1. Trimming at V came to 5 bases and at J to 7 bases, leaving 13 bases not matched to a gene. This CDR3 has 15 residues. CDR1 SGHVS and CDR2 FQNEAQ come from the germline V gene. The CDR3 protein is CASSPRQGRSPGYTF. CDR3 DNA sequence: TGTGCCAGCAGCCCAAGACAGGGCCGGTCCCCTGGCTACACCTTC.